Below are 30 T cell receptor beta chains sequenced from a single sample in a study of T-cell memory formation after mild COVID-19. One entry per CDR3 protein, called by TCRdb with MiXCR from the 5' RACE reads. The sample shows 400,000 to 500,000 distinct CDR3 sequences, about a sixth of them seen only once. Sequenced input: PBMCs or a T cell subset sorted from them (not recorded which). Source of these receptors: a man younger than 35 who had mild COVID-19 (a few samples of this study predate the infection). Cell type and time point are not known.

This clonotype has just a few counts. The chain employs TRBV7-8 and TRBJ2-5, with TRBD2 matching 9 bases. Germline values: CDR1 SGHVS, CDR2 FQNEAQ. The CDR3 covers 19 residues. V lost 0 bases, J lost 2 bases, and 13 bases stayed unmatched. The CDR3 is CASSLARVAGGRWQETQYF. As DNA, the CDR3 is TGTGCCAGCAGCTTAGCCCGTGTGGCGGGGGGGAGGTGGCAAGAGACCCAGTACTTC.

The gene calls are TRBV9 and TRBJ2-1, with D perhaps matching TRBD2 (5 bases). Germline V gene sequence: CDR1 SGDLS, CDR2 YYNGEE. The ends were cut back, 0 bases at V and 1 base at J, with 8 bases in the middle. This CDR3 has 15 amino acids. DNA of the CDR3: TGTGCCAGCAGCGTAGGGGAGATTTCCTACAATGAGCAGTTCTTC. Encoded protein: CASSVGEISYNEQFF.

In this sample, this clonotype turned up a few times. CDR3 coding DNA: TGTGCCAGCAGTTCCACTCGGGAGCAGTACTTC. Translation gives CASSSTREQYF. The genes are TRBV6-6 and TRBJ2-7; D is uncertain. The V end lost 4 bases, the J end lost 7 bases, and 8 bases lay between the germline ends. Per germline, CDR1 MNHNY and CDR2 SVGAGI (reference sequence). CDR3 length: 11 residues.

Only a few counts were recorded for this clonotype. V and J are TRBV3-1 and TRBJ2-7, with TRBD2 matching over 10 bases. V was pared by 8 bases and J by 4 bases, with 8 bases of the junction left unmatched. Germline CDR1 is LGHDT and CDR2 is YNNKEL (reference sequence). This CDR3 region has 14 residues. The CDR3 bases are TGTGCCAGCTCCCCTAGCGGGGGCCATTACGAGCAGTACTTC. Its protein is CASSPSGGHYEQYF.

The chain uses TRBV5-1 and TRBJ2-1, with D perhaps TRBD2 (6 bases). Germline V gene sequence: CDR1 SGHRS, CDR2 YFSETQ. The CDR3 is 12 amino acids. The V gene lost 5 bases and the J gene lost 9 bases, with 12 bases spanning the gap. CDR3 in DNA: TGCGCCAGCAGGGTGGGGGGAGGTGAGCAGTTCTTC. Residues: CASRVGGGEQFF.

This clonotype was detected a few times. CDR3 amino acids: CASSYGDQGHEKLFF. CDR3 DNA sequence: TGTGCCAGCAGCTATGGGGATCAGGGACACGAAAAACTGTTTTTT. The rearrangement uses TRBV6-6 and TRBJ1-4; the D gene is possibly TRBD1 (6 bases). Trimming shortened V by 6 bases and J by 8 bases, and 19 bases separated the two germline ends. The CDR3 covers 15 residues. CDR1 and CDR2 from the germline V gene are MNHNY and SVGAGI (reference sequence).

The V call is TRBV5-5, the J call TRBJ1-2; the D gene is possibly TRBD1 (6 bases). With 4 bases removed from V and 7 bases from J, the gap between germline ends came to 17 bases. Germline V gives CDR1 SGHKS, CDR2 YYEKEE (reference sequence). The CDR3 length is 14 residues. Here the CDR3 DNA reads TGTGCCAGCAGCCTTAGGAACAGGGTAACTGGCTACACCTTC. It codes for CASSLRNRVTGYTF.

This clonotype has a handful of counts. The rearrangement joins TRBV7-6 to TRBJ2-5, with TRBD2 matching over 11 bases. V shed 2 bases, J shed 5 bases, and the junction held 7 bases outside the gene matches. In germline, CDR1 is SGHVS, CDR2 FNYEAQ. The CDR3 loop spans 16 amino acids. The CDR3 sequence is CASSLRASGGTETQYF. In DNA form, the CDR3 reads TGTGCCAGCAGCTTAAGAGCTAGCGGGGGGACGGAGACCCAGTACTTC.

Worth noting for this clonotype: An end of the junction differs from the germline gene, which may be a read error. This chain uses TRBV6-1 with TRBJ2-7; D is perhaps TRBD2 (5 bases). CDR1 and CDR2 from the germline V gene are MNHNS and SASEGT. This CDR3 spans 12 amino acids. The CDR3 loop is CASREGGYEQYF. The CDR3, as DNA: TGTGCCAGCAGGGAAGGAGGCTACGAGCAGTACTTC.

The chain carries TRBV28 and TRBJ1-1; D is unresolved. The germline V and J ends were trimmed by 5 bases and 10 bases, with 11 bases remaining between them. Germline loops: CDR1 MDHEN, CDR2 SYDVKM. The length of the CDR3 is 11 residues. The chain's CDR3 is CASSVGIGAFF. The CDR3 coding sequence is TGTGCCAGCAGTGTCGGGATTGGAGCTTTCTTT.

With regard to this clonotype: A read error is possible here, since a much larger clone lies one base away. This chain connects TRBV7-9 to TRBJ2-7; D remains unclear. V lost 2 bases and J 5 bases, leaving 4 bases between the germline ends. Per the germline V gene, CDR1 is SEHNR and CDR2 is FQNEAQ (reference sequence). The CDR3 sequence is 11 residues long. The CDR3 bases are TGTGCCAGCAGCTTACTCCACGAGCAGTACTTC. This codes for CASSLLHEQYF.

The chain couples TRBV6-2 or TRBV6-3 to TRBJ1-1, with D possibly being TRBD1 (5 bases). The CDR3 has 17 residues. Per the germline V gene, CDR1 is MNHEY and CDR2 is SVGEGT. V lost 4 bases, J lost 2 bases, and 20 bases lay in between. CDR3 loop: CASSLYGGREPNTEAFF. The CDR3 DNA reads as TGTGCCAGCAGTTTATATGGGGGACGGGAGCCTAACACTGAAGCTTTCTTT.

The rearrangement links TRBV15 to TRBJ2-5; D is perhaps TRBD1 or TRBD2 (5 bases each). This CDR3 is built from 16 residues. V was shortened by 9 bases and J by 4 bases, with 24 bases between the two germline ends. Germline assignment: CDR1 LNHNV and CDR2 YYDKDF (reference sequence). In DNA form, the CDR3 reads TGTGCCACGAGGCCCTCAACGCAGGGTGAGGGAGAGACCCAGTACTTC. Translating it yields CATRPSTQGEGETQYF.

J is TRBJ1-1 and V is TRBV9; D call uncertain. V was pared by 4 bases and J by 1 base, with 14 bases between. This CDR3 region has 15 residues. CDR1 is SGDLS and CDR2 is YYNGEE in the germline V gene. CDR3 sequence: CASSPMSGRNTEAFF. The CDR3 bases are TGTGCCAGCAGCCCCATGTCGGGGAGGAACACTGAAGCTTTCTTT.

This clonotype turned up a few times. The J gene is TRBJ2-1, the V gene TRBV7-3, with TRBD2 identical over 8 bases. With 5 bases clipped from V and 5 bases from J, the junction kept 11 bases outside the gene matches. The CDR3 is made up of 16 amino acids. The germline V gene encodes CDR1 SGHTA and CDR2 FQGTGA. DNA of the CDR3: TGTGCCAGCAGCCCGGGGGGGCGGGGGGCAAACAATGAGCAGTTCTTC. Protein product: CASSPGGRGANNEQFF.

The sample holds a few counts of this clonotype. J is TRBJ2-2 and V is TRBV10-3; the match to TRBD1 covers 10 bases. Germline CDR1 is ENHRY and CDR2 is SYGVKD. CDR3 length equals 15 residues. V lost 8 bases to trimming and J lost 6 bases; unmatched junction nucleotides: 9. The chain's CDR3 is CAIGPRQGAAGELFF. The CDR3 DNA reads as TGTGCCATCGGTCCTCGACAGGGGGCAGCCGGGGAGCTGTTTTTT.

This clonotype has only a few counts. The rearrangement joins TRBV6-2 or TRBV6-3 to TRBJ2-2, with unresolved D. Germline V gene lookup returns CDR1 MNHEY and CDR2 SVGEGT. V was clipped by 7 bases and J by 6 bases, with 12 bases between them. The CDR3 is made up of 13 amino acids. Here the CDR3 DNA reads TGTGCCAGCATTAGGTTCTTCGCCGGGGAGCTGTTTTTT. This codes for CASIRFFAGELFF.

This clonotype showed up just a few times. This sequence joins TRBV29-1 and TRBJ2-3, with 9 positions matching TRBD1. CDR1 is SQVTM and CDR2 is ANQGSEA in the germline V gene. The CDR3 extends over 14 amino acids. Trimming took 4 bases from V and 6 from J; bases not matched to a gene: 8. CDR3 nucleotide sequence: TGCAGCGTTGGCGTCGGGACAGGGTCGGATACGCAGTATTTT. Translated, it gives CSVGVGTGSDTQYF.

The CDR3 sequence: CSARGQGTYEQYV. DNA for the CDR3: TGCAGTGCTAGAGGACAGGGAACCTACGAGCAGTACGTC. J is TRBJ2-7 and V is TRBV20-1; 7 bases line up with TRBD1. The germline CDR1 and CDR2 sequences are DFQATT and SNEGSKA (reference sequence). V trimming: 1 base; J trimming: 2 bases; junction bases outside the gene matches: 2. This CDR3 is 13 amino acids long.

This clonotype was detected a few times. The J gene is TRBJ1-5, the V gene TRBV2; D call uncertain. V was trimmed by 8 bases and J by 7 bases, leaving 12 bases between them. This CDR3 is 12 amino acids long. Germline CDR1 reads SNHLY; CDR2 reads FYNNEI. DNA for the CDR3: TGTGCCAGCCAGGATGCGTTACAGCCCCAGCATTTT. Protein sequence: CASQDALQPQHF.

The sample holds a few counts of this clonotype. The V and J genes are TRBV28 and TRBJ2-7; the D gene is possibly TRBD2 (5 bases). Germline CDR1 and CDR2: MDHEN and SYDVKM. V was trimmed by 1 base and J by 6 bases, leaving 13 bases between them. The CDR3 runs 14 residues. CDR3 nucleotide sequence: TGTGCCAGCAGTTTATTAGGGAGAAAAGGCGAGCAGTACGTC. As protein: CASSLLGRKGEQYV.

The CDR3 is CASSQAQGGSYEQYF. The CDR3 DNA follows: TGTGCCAGCAGCCAAGCCCAGGGCGGTTCCTACGAGCAGTACTTC. V and J are TRBV4-2 and TRBJ2-7; D perhaps matches TRBD1 (5 bases). Germline-derived CDR1 and CDR2 are LGHNA and YNFKEQ. V lost 1 base and J lost 1, with 11 bases in between. This CDR3 region has 15 residues.

This chain links TRBV5-1 with TRBJ1-4, with 10 nucleotides matching TRBD1. With 4 bases clipped from V and 7 bases from J, the junction kept 10 bases outside the gene matches. From germline, CDR1 is SGHRS and CDR2 YFSETQ. The CDR3 extends over 16 amino acids. CDR3 region: CASSTGQGTVGEKLFF. The CDR3 DNA reads TGCGCCAGCAGCACGGGACAGGGGACCGTGGGTGAAAAACTGTTTTTT.

This clonotype was seen a handful of times. The chain uses TRBV5-1 and TRBJ1-2; TRBD1 agrees at 9 bases. Germline V gives CDR1 SGHRS, CDR2 YFSETQ. After removal of 4 bases from V and 5 bases from J, the junction contained 6 bases not matched to a gene. This CDR3 has 14 amino acids. The CDR3 loop is CASSTGQGNYGYTF. The DNA of the CDR3 is TGCGCCAGCAGCACGGGACAGGGTAATTATGGCTACACCTTC.

The chain combines TRBV28 with TRBJ1-1, with D perhaps TRBD1 (6 bases). This CDR3 is 15 amino acids long. The germline V gene encodes CDR1 MDHEN and CDR2 SYDVKM. V lost 2 bases, J lost 1 base, and 11 bases lay in between. The chain's CDR3 is CASSLTGQGNTEAFF. Written as DNA, the CDR3 is TGTGCCAGCAGTTTAACAGGGCAAGGGAACACTGAAGCTTTCTTT.

This clonotype was picked up a small number of times. This chain uses TRBV30 with TRBJ2-3, with D tentatively TRBD1 (5 bases). The ends were cut back, 2 bases at V and 6 bases at J, with 9 bases in the middle. There are 12 residues in the CDR3. The germline V gene encodes CDR1 GTSNPN and CDR2 SVGIG (reference sequence). The CDR3 bases are TGTGCCTGGAGTAAGGGGCGGGATACGCAGTATTTT. Its translation is CAWSKGRDTQYF.

The J gene is TRBJ1-1, the V gene TRBV28, with TRBD1 identical over 7 bases. The CDR3 is 12 residues long. V lost 6 bases and J lost 7; bases outside the gene matches: 5. Germline lookup yields CDR1 MDHEN and CDR2 SYDVKM. The CDR3 nucleotides are TGTGCCAGCAGCAAGGACAGGTTTGAAGCTTTCTTT. It specifies CASSKDRFEAFF.

In this sample, this clonotype turned up a few times. The V call is TRBV5-1, the J call TRBJ1-6; 9 nucleotides match TRBD1. This CDR3 comprises 15 residues. J was trimmed by 7 bases and V by 3 bases; bases with no gene match: 5. Germline assignment: CDR1 SGHRS and CDR2 YFSETQ. CDR3 sequence reads: CASSSGTGNNSPLHF. In DNA, the CDR3 is TGCGCCAGCAGCTCCGGGACAGGGAACAATTCACCCCTCCACTTT.

This chain connects TRBV24-1 to TRBJ2-2; possible D gene TRBD1, 6 bases. This CDR3 spans 17 amino acids. Trimming pared 3 bases from V and 2 bases from J, leaving 15 bases between. Per the germline V gene, CDR1 is KGHDR and CDR2 is SFDVKD. CDR3 protein: CATSDRPGQTNTGELFF. DNA of the CDR3: TGTGCCACCAGTGATCGACCCGGACAGACCAACACCGGGGAGCTGTTTTTT.

This clonotype was observed a handful of times. The V call is TRBV7-3, the J call TRBJ1-6, with a possible D match to TRBD1 (5 bases). CDR3 length: 15 residues. Germline CDR1 SGHTA, CDR2 FQGTGA. Trimming stripped 1 base from V and 7 bases from J, with 11 bases between. The CDR3 region is CASSLMGTGNSPLHF. The CDR3 region has the DNA TGTGCCAGCAGCTTAATGGGGACGGGGAATTCACCCCTCCACTTT.